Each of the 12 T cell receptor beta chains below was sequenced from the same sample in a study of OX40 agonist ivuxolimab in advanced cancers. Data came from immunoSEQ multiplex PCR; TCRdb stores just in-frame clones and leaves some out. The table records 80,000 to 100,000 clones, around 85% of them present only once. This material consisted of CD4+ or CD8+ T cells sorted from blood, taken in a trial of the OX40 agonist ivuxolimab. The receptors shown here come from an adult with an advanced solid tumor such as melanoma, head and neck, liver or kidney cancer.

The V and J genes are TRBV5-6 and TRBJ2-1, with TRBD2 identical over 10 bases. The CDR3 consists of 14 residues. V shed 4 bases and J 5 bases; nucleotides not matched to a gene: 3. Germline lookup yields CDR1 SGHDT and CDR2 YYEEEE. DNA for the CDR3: TGTGCCAGCAGCCTGGGGACTAGCGACAATGAGCAGTTCTTC. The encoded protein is CASSLGTSDNEQFF.

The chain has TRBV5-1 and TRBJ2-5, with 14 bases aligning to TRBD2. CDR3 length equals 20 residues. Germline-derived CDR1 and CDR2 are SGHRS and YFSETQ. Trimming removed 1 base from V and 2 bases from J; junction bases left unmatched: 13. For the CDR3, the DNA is TGCGCCAGCAGCTTGAGGGCAGGGATGCGACTAGCGGGAGGGCAAGAGACCCAGTACTTC. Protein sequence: CASSLRAGMRLAGGQETQYF. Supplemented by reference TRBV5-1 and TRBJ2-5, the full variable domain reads KAGVTQTPRYLIKTRGQQVTLSCSPISGHRSVSWYQQTPGQGLQFLFEYFSETQRNKGNFPGRFSGRQFSNSRSEMNVSTLELGDSALYLCASSLRAGMRLAGGQETQYFGPGTRLLVL.

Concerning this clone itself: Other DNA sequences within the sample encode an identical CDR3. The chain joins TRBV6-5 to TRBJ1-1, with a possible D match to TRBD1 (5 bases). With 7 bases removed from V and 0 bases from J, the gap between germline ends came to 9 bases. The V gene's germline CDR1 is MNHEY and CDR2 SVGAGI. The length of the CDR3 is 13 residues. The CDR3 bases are TGTGCCAGCACCGGACACCTGAACACTGAAGCTTTCTTT. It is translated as CASTGHLNTEAFF.

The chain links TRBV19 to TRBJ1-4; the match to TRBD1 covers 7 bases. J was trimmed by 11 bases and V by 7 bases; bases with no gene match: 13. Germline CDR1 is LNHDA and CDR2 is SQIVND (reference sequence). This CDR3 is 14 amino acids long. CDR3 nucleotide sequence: TGTGCCAGTACCCCCACAGGGGCCCGTTCGAAACTGTTTTTT. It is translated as CASTPTGARSKLFF.

The CDR3 DNA sequence: TGTGCCAGCAGCTCCAGGGGAAGCTCCTACAATGAGCAGTTCTTC. It encodes CASSSRGSSYNEQFF. The J gene is TRBJ2-1, the V gene TRBV7-2, with D perhaps matching TRBD1 (6 bases). This CDR3 is built from 15 residues. The germline V gene encodes CDR1 SGHTA and CDR2 FQGNSA. The V and J ends lost 4 bases and 0 bases respectively, with 10 bases between them.

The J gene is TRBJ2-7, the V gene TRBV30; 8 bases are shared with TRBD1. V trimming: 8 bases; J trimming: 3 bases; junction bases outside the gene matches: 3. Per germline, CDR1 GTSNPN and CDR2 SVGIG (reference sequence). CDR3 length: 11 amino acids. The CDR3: CAAGGSYEQYV. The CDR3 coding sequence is TGTGCCGCAGGGGGCAGCTACGAGCAGTACGTC.

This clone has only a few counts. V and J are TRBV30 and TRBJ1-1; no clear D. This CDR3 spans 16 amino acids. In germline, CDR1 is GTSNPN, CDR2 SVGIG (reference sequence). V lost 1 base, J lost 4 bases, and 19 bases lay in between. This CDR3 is CAWSAPLKLGSTEAFF. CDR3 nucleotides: TGTGCCTGGAGTGCCCCTTTGAAACTCGGGAGCACTGAAGCTTTCTTT. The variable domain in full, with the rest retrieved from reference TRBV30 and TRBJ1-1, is SQTIHQWPATLVQPVGSPLSLECTVEGTSNPNLYWYRQAAGRGLQLLFYSVGIGQISSEVPQNLSASRPQDRQFILSSKKLLLSDSGFYLCAWSAPLKLGSTEAFFGQGTRLTVV.

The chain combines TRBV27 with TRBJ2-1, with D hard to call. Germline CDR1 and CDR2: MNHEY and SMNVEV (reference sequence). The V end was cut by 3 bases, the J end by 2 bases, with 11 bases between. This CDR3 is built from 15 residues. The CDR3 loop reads CASSLGALTYNEQFF. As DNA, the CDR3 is TGTGCCAGCAGTTTGGGTGCCCTCACCTACAATGAGCAGTTCTTC.

This CDR3 reads CASSSYRALVDEQFF. For the CDR3, the DNA is TGTGCCAGCAGCTCCTACAGGGCCCTGGTCGATGAGCAGTTCTTC. The chain has TRBV7-2 and TRBJ2-1; possible D gene TRBD1, 6 bases. The CDR3 has 15 amino acids. Germline assignment: CDR1 SGHTA and CDR2 FQGNSA. V gave up 4 bases and J gave up 8 bases, with 18 bases separating them. The whole variable domain, filled in from reference TRBV7-2 and TRBJ2-1, reads GAGVSQSPSNKVTEKGKDVELRCDPISGHTALYWYRQSLGQGLEFLIYFQGNSAPDKSGLPSDRFSAERTGGSVSTLTIQRTQQEDSAVYLCASSSYRALVDEQFFGPGTRLTVL.

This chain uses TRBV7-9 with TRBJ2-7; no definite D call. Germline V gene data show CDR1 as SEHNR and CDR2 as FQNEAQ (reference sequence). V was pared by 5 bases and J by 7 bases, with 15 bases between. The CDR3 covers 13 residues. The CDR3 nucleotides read TGTGCCAGCAGCACCGACATGATGGGGGAGCAGTACGTC. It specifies CASSTDMMGEQYV.

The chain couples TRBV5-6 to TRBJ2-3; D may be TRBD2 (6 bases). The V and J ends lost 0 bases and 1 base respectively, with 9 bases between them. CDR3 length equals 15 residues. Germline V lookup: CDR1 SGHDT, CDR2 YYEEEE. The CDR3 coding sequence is TGTGCCAGCAGCTTGGTGGGCGGGGGCACAGATACGCAGTATTTT. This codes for CASSLVGGGTDTQYF.

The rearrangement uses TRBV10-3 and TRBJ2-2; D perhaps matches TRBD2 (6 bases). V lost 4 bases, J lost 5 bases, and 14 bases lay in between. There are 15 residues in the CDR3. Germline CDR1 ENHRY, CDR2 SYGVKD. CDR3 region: CAISGNLGGTGELFF. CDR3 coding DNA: TGTGCCATCAGTGGGAACCTCGGGGGTACCGGGGAGCTGTTTTTT.